The 26 T cell receptor beta chains below all came from one sample that was sequenced in a study of blood T cell repertoires in COVID-19 (dated by TCRdb to 2018 to 2021). Receptors were amplified or captured by the immunoSEQ multiplex PCR assay. The table comes from immuneACCESS by way of TCRdb, which keeps in-frame sequences with V and J called. Part of the clones is missing from these tables; in studies checked, under half for an unresolved V gene and the rest for unknown reasons. For this sample there are 80,000 to 100,000 clones; around nine tenths appear just once. Clones ranked in the top ten supply 9% to 12% of the sample. The specimen was peripheral blood. The receptors stem from a man aged 50 or older with acute or convalescent COVID-19.

This chain connects TRBV11-3 to TRBJ1-1; 8 bases line up with TRBD1. The germline V gene encodes CDR1 SGHNT and CDR2 YENEEA. With 0 bases clipped from V and 2 bases from J, the junction kept 5 bases outside the gene matches. This CDR3 has 16 residues. CDR3 sequence (DNA): TGTGCCAGCAGCTTAGATGTAACAGGGGGTAACACTGAAGCTTTCTTT. Its translation is CASSLDVTGGNTEAFF.

The genes are TRBV7-8 and TRBJ2-1, with D perhaps TRBD2 (5 bases). CDR1 and CDR2 (germline): SGHVS, FQNEAQ. The CDR3 covers 12 residues. Between the trimmed V and J ends, which lost 5 bases and 9 bases, there was a span of 11 bases. The CDR3, as DNA: TGTGCCAGCAGCCGTACGGGGTCTGAGCAGTTCTTC. Protein sequence: CASSRTGSEQFF.

V gene TRBV29-1 combines with J gene TRBJ2-7; 7 nucleotides line up with TRBD1. Germline CDR1 is SQVTM and CDR2 is ANQGSEA. With 7 bases clipped from V and 0 bases from J, the junction kept 9 bases outside the gene matches. The CDR3 runs 14 residues. CDR3 in amino acids: CSALGGAGSYEQYF. CDR3 in DNA: TGCAGCGCTCTAGGGGGCGCCGGCTCCTACGAGCAGTACTTC.

The chain employs TRBV19 and TRBJ1-1; D possibly corresponds to TRBD1 (6 bases). The CDR3 runs to 15 residues. The V end lost 4 bases, the J end lost 1 base, and 13 bases lay between the germline ends. Per the germline V gene, CDR1 is LNHDA and CDR2 is SQIVND (reference sequence). The chain's CDR3 is CASSTGGGPNTEAFF. In DNA, the CDR3 is TGTGCCAGTAGTACGGGAGGGGGGCCGAACACTGAAGCTTTCTTT.

This clone was counted once. This rearrangement joins TRBV6-5 to TRBJ1-1, with TRBD1 identical over 8 bases. CDR3 length equals 14 residues. Germline V gives CDR1 MNHEY, CDR2 SVGAGI. The J segment lost 14 bases and the V segment lost 0 bases, leaving 11 bases of the junction unmatched. The CDR3 is CASSYSVRPGGLFF. The CDR3 nucleotides are TGTGCCAGCAGTTACTCGGTCCGGCCAGGGGGCCTATTCTTT.

V gene TRBV6-6 combines with J gene TRBJ1-5; D perhaps matches TRBD1 (5 bases). V shed 5 bases and J shed 1 base, with 18 bases lying between them. Germline-derived CDR1 and CDR2 are MNHNY and SVGAGI (reference sequence). CDR3 length: 17 residues. CDR3 nucleotides: TGTGCCAGCAGTCGGACACCATACCTGGTGAGCAATCAGCCCCAGCATTTT. Its translation: CASSRTPYLVSNQPQHF.

The chain joins TRBV27 to TRBJ1-2; D is undetermined. Deletions cut 2 bases from V and 2 bases from J, with 6 bases between. This CDR3 region has 13 residues. Germline lookup yields CDR1 MNHEY and CDR2 SMNVEV (reference sequence). CDR3 protein: CASSLSRNYGYTF. The CDR3 bases are TGTGCCAGCAGTTTAAGCAGGAACTATGGCTACACCTTC.

This clone appeared a single time. This chain joins TRBV27 and TRBJ2-7, with a possible D match to TRBD1 (6 bases). The CDR3 has 14 residues. V shed 8 bases and J shed 3 bases, with 17 bases lying between them. CDR1 and CDR2 from the germline V gene are MNHEY and SMNVEV (reference sequence). CDR3 DNA sequence: TGTGCCAGCGCAACCGGGACACCCAACTACGAGCAGTACTTC. Residues: CASATGTPNYEQYF.

This clone was found a few times. Other DNA sequences within the sample encode an identical CDR3. This sequence joins TRBV9 and TRBJ1-5; D is unresolved. With 3 bases removed from V and 7 bases from J, the gap between germline ends came to 11 bases. Germline CDR1 SGDLS, CDR2 YYNGEE. The CDR3 loop spans 13 amino acids. The CDR3 region has the DNA TGTGCCAGCAGCGCGAGGGAAGGACAGCCCCAGCATTTT. Translating gives CASSAREGQPQHF.

V and J are TRBV27 and TRBJ1-5; no definite D call. Germline V gene lookup returns CDR1 MNHEY and CDR2 SMNVEV (reference sequence). The V end lost 2 bases, the J end lost 7 bases, and 15 bases lay between the germline ends. The CDR3 spans 15 residues. The CDR3: CASSLVRGGSQPQHF. The CDR3 DNA sequence: TGTGCCAGCAGTTTAGTCCGCGGAGGGAGCCAGCCCCAGCATTTT.

The J gene is TRBJ2-3, the V gene TRBV6-9; perhaps TRBD2 as D (5 bases). V lost 11 bases, J lost 4 bases, and 25 bases lay in between. CDR3 length: 16 amino acids. Germline lookup yields CDR1 MNHGY and CDR2 SVAAGI. This CDR3 is CARHSARPGGADTQYF. The CDR3 nucleotides are TGTGCCCGCCACTCGGCCAGACCCGGAGGCGCAGATACGCAGTATTTT.

The genes are TRBV29-1 and TRBJ2-7; 12 bases agree with TRBD1. V was clipped by 7 bases and J by 2 bases; unmatched bases: 3. The germline gives CDR1 SQVTM, CDR2 ANQGSEA. The CDR3 has 13 amino acids. The CDR3 DNA reads as TGCAGCGCGGGACAGGGGGCGACCTACGAGCAGTACTTC. It translates to CSAGQGATYEQYF.

The CDR3 DNA is TGCAGCGCCCGGACTAGCGGGGTGACCTTCAATGAGCAGTTCTTC. It encodes CSARTSGVTFNEQFF. This chain uses TRBV29-1 with TRBJ2-1; TRBD2 agrees at 12 bases. Trimming took 7 bases from V and 6 from J; bases not matched to a gene: 10. Germline V gene data show CDR1 as SQVTM and CDR2 as ANQGSEA. The CDR3 runs 15 residues.

This sequence joins TRBV14 and TRBJ2-3, with a possible D match to TRBD2 (6 bases). There are 18 residues in the CDR3. Deletions cut 0 bases from V and 0 bases from J, with 16 bases between. Germline V gene lookup returns CDR1 SGHDN and CDR2 FVKESK. The CDR3 loop reads CASSQEPLTSYSTDTQYF. The CDR3 nucleotides are TGTGCCAGCAGCCAAGAACCCTTAACTAGCTATAGCACAGATACGCAGTATTTT.

The chain links TRBV5-4 to TRBJ2-5; 9 bases align to TRBD1. Trimming at V came to 4 bases and at J to 3 bases, leaving 7 bases not matched to a gene. Germline CDR1 is SGHNT and CDR2 is YYREEE (reference sequence). This CDR3 comprises 15 residues. The DNA for the CDR3 is TGTGCCAGCAGCCCGGGACAGGGAGGTGAAGAGACCCAGTACTTC. It yields the protein CASSPGQGGEETQYF.

This clone was observed a handful of times. Other DNA variants within this sample encode the same CDR3. J is TRBJ2-5 and V is TRBV5-1; D gene ambiguous. V lost 5 bases and J 3 bases, leaving 5 bases between the germline ends. The CDR3 sequence is 11 residues long. CDR1 is SGHRS, CDR2 YFSETQ, per germline. The CDR3 spells CASRSEETQYF. CDR3 nucleotides: TGCGCCAGCAGATCCGAAGAGACCCAGTACTTC.

This chain links TRBV29-1 with TRBJ1-2; D might be TRBD1 (5 bases). Trimming took 3 bases from V and 0 from J, leaving 14 bases between them. The germline CDR1 and CDR2 sequences are SQVTM and ANQGSEA. This CDR3 has 15 residues. CDR3 in amino acids: CSVDRAGIANYGYTF. In nucleotides, the CDR3 is TGCAGCGTTGACAGGGCGGGGATAGCTAACTATGGCTACACCTTC.

The chain links TRBV11-3 to TRBJ2-2; 10 positions match TRBD1. V lost 8 bases and J lost 3; bases outside the gene matches: 3. The CDR3 contains 14 residues. CDR1 and CDR2 from the germline V gene are SGHNT and YENEEA. The CDR3 region is CASSTGGYTGELFF. The CDR3 nucleotides read TGTGCCAGCTCGACAGGGGGCTACACCGGGGAGCTGTTTTTT.

This rearrangement joins TRBV5-6 to TRBJ2-1, with 8 positions matching TRBD2. V dropped 7 bases and J dropped 6; count of bases not matched to a gene: 3. This CDR3 comprises 12 residues. Germline CDR1 SGHDT, CDR2 YYEEEE. The CDR3: CASGGTSNEQFF. The CDR3, as DNA: TGTGCCAGCGGTGGGACTAGCAATGAGCAGTTCTTC.

The V call is TRBV6-5, the J call TRBJ1-1, with D unresolved. Looked up from germline, CDR1 is MNHEY and CDR2 is SVGAGI. CDR3 size: 13 residues. The V end lost 4 bases, the J end lost 1 base, and 7 bases lay between the germline ends. CDR3 sequence reads: CASSSQANTEAFF. CDR3 nucleotide sequence: TGTGCCAGCAGTTCTCAGGCGAACACTGAAGCTTTCTTT.

The rearrangement joins TRBV5-6 to TRBJ2-2; D unclear. Germline V CDR1 and CDR2: SGHDT, YYEEEE. The CDR3 consists of 15 residues. V lost 0 bases and J 6 bases, leaving 12 bases between the germline ends. This CDR3 is CASSLGLGMAGELFF. The CDR3, as DNA: TGTGCCAGCAGCTTGGGGCTAGGAATGGCCGGGGAGCTGTTTTTT.

The genes are TRBV18 and TRBJ2-7, with D hard to call. The CDR3 sequence is 14 residues long. V was trimmed by 3 bases and J by 2 bases, leaving 11 bases between them. Germline-derived CDR1 and CDR2 are KGHSH and LQKENI. As DNA, the CDR3 is TGTGCCAGCTCACCGGTTTTAGAGGCCTACGAGCAGTACTTC. Translated, it gives CASSPVLEAYEQYF.

The chain uses TRBV15 and TRBJ2-2; maybe TRBD2 (5 bases). The V and J ends lost 1 base and 1 base respectively, with 10 bases between them. The CDR3 loop spans 16 amino acids. CDR1 is LNHNV and CDR2 is YYDKDF in the germline V gene (reference sequence). The CDR3 sequence: CATSRGGAENTGELFF. CDR3 sequence (DNA): TGTGCCACCAGCAGAGGAGGAGCGGAGAACACCGGGGAGCTGTTTTTT.

The chain employs TRBV5-1 and TRBJ1-4, with TRBD1 matching 8 bases. V lost 4 bases and J lost 8; bases outside the gene matches: 7. This CDR3 is built from 14 residues. Looked up from germline, CDR1 is SGHRS and CDR2 is YFSETQ. The CDR3 nucleotides are TGCGCCAGCAGCCCAGGACAGGGTAACGAAAAACTGTTTTTT. Its protein is CASSPGQGNEKLFF.

The chain employs TRBV19 and TRBJ1-2; D is perhaps TRBD1 (6 bases). The germline gives CDR1 LNHDA, CDR2 SQIVND (reference sequence). The CDR3 runs 13 residues. Trimming removed 6 bases at V and 4 bases at J, with 12 bases between. CDR3 sequence: CASSYREFYGYTF. CDR3 DNA sequence: TGTGCCAGTAGCTACAGGGAGTTCTATGGCTACACCTTC.

The chain carries TRBV14 and TRBJ1-6, with D possibly matching TRBD1 (5 bases). V lost 0 bases and J 7 bases, leaving 10 bases between the germline ends. CDR3 size: 15 residues. Germline CDR1 and CDR2: SGHDN and FVKESK. This CDR3 is CASSQEGVRNSPLHF. As DNA, the CDR3 is TGTGCCAGCAGCCAAGAAGGGGTGCGGAATTCACCCCTCCACTTT.